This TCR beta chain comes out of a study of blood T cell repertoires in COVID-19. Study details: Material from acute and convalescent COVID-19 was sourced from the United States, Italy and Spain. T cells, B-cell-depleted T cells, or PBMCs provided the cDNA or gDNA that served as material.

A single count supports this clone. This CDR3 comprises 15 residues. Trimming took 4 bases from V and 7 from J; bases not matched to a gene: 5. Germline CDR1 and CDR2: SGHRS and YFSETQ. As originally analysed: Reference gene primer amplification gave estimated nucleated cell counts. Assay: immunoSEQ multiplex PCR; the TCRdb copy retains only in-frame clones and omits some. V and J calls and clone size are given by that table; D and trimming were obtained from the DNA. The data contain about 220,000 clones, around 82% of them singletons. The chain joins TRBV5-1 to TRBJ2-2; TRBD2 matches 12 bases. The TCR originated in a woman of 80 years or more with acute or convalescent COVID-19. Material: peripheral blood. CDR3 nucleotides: TGCGCCAGCAGCCCGACTAGCGGGGGAGTCGGGGAGCTGTTTTTT. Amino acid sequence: CASSPTSGGVGELFF.